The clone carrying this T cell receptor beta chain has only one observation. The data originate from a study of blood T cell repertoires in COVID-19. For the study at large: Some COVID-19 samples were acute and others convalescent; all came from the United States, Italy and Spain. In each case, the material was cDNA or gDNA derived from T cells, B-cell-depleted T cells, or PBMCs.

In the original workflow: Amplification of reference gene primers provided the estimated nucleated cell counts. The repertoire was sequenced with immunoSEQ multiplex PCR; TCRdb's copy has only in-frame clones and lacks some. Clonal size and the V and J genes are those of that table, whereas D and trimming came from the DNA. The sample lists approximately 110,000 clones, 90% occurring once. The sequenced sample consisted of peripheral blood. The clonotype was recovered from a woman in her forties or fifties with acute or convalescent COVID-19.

CDR3: CAWAPGGLGYTF. CDR3 coding DNA: TGTGCCTGGGCGCCCGGAGGGCTGGGCTACACCTTC. This rearrangement joins TRBV30 to TRBJ1-2; the D is unclear. V was shortened by 5 bases and J by 8 bases, with 15 bases between the two germline ends. This CDR3 is built from 12 residues. Looked up from germline, CDR1 is GTSNPN and CDR2 is SVGIG (reference sequence).